This TCR beta chain is from a study of T cells in Graves' hyperthyroidism and ophthalmopathy. The CDR3 contains 14 residues. Per the germline V gene, CDR1 is DFQATT and CDR2 is SNEGSKA (reference sequence). The V end was cut by 1 base, the J end by 3 bases, with 12 bases between. Amplification of TCR beta CDR3 regions was performed using RNA transcripts as template. A set of HTBI primers served as the primers for a first-round RT-PCR of the TCR CDR3. A single record per CDR3 protein comes from TCRdb applying MiXCR to the multiplex PCR reads. The data show roughly 200,000 distinct CDR3 sequences, around 18% seen once. Notes on the study in general: The model made its ophthalmopathy prediction, and onset followed a median approximately 6 months later.

This clonotype was counted only a few times. The antigen is not known. With a much larger clone just one base away, this may be a read error. Here the CDR3 omits its conserved ending phenylalanine or tryptophan, so a read error is the likely source. Source material for PBMCs was less than 12 ml fresh peripheral blood. The chain carries TRBV20-1 and TRBJ1-2, with D possibly being TRBD1 (6 bases). This TCR derives from a man aged 35-49 years with Graves' hyperthyroidism. Sequenced input: blood. The CDR3 loop reads CSARGGARDYGYTS. The CDR3 DNA reads as TGCAGTGCTAGAGGGGGGGCGCGAGACTATGGCTACACCTCC.